The TCR beta chain under discussion was sequenced for a study of T-cell reconstitution after alpha-beta-depleted transplantation in children. This clonotype was counted only a few times. Preparation of the TCRbeta library was carried out with unique molecular identifiers. TCRdb ran MiXCR on the PCR reads and lists one entry per CDR3 protein. The table lists roughly 350,000 distinct CDR3 sequences, about a tenth of them singletons. V dropped 3 bases and J dropped 5; count of bases not matched to a gene: 11. Germline lookup yields CDR1 SGHKS and CDR2 YYEKEE (reference sequence). This CDR3 is 16 amino acids long.

The rearrangement uses TRBV5-5 and TRBJ2-7; 10 bases line up with TRBD2. Source: PBMCs from the stem cell graft donor, taken from the stem cell graft. The sequence was obtained from a human donor who donated a stem cell graft to a child with acute lymphoblastic leukemia. The CDR3 loop is CASSSGLAPQRDEQYF. CDR3 bases: TGTGCCAGCAGCTCGGGACTAGCGCCTCAACGCGACGAGCAGTACTTC.